Listed below are T cell receptor beta chains from one sample, sequenced in a study of blood T cell repertoires in COVID-19. Generated by immunoSEQ multiplex PCR, the TCRdb table keeps only in-frame clones and is missing some. The sample records hundreds of thousands of clones, roughly 90% being singletons. Sample: PBMCs or T cells enriched from blood (not recorded which). These receptors originate from a woman aged 45-60 years who had recovered from COVID-19. Each CDR3 is given with its conserved first and last residue. D genes are given only for firm matches. Rows give clone size only sometimes, using once, few, many, or a class for an expanded clone.

TRBJ2-1 TRBD2 TRBV28 16 NA TGTGCCAGCAGACTTATAGCGGGAGGTTCCTACAATGAGCAGTTCTTC CASRLIAGGSYNEQFF
TRBJ1-1 NA TRBV29-1 12 NA TGCAGCGTTGGACAGTCGAACACTGAAGCTTTCTTT CSVGQSNTEAFF
TRBJ1-5 NA TRBV6-5 13 NA TGTGCCAGCATATCAGGGGGCAATCAGCCCCAGCATTTT CASISGGNQPQHF
TRBJ1-5 NA TRBV5-5 15 NA TGTGCCAGCAGCTCGGGAGGAGAAAGCAATCAGCCCCAGCATTTT CASSSGGESNQPQHF
TRBJ1-3 TRBD1 TRBV27 15 NA TGTGCCAGCAGCAAAACAGGGGGCTCTGGAAACACCATATATTTT CASSKTGGSGNTIYF
TRBJ2-1 TRBD2 TRBV4-2 17 few TGTGCCAGCAGCCTAACTACCGGGACTAGCGGGGGGAATGAGCAGTTCTTC CASSLTTGTSGGNEQFF
TRBJ2-3 NA TRBV4-3 15 NA TGCGCCAGCAGCCAAGCAGCGGAGGGCACAGATACGCAGTATTTT CASSQAAEGTDTQYF
TRBJ2-3 TRBD1 TRBV7-9 15 NA TGTGCCAGCAGCCCCCGACAGGGGGCTCATGATACGCAGTATTTT CASSPRQGAHDTQYF
TRBJ2-7 TRBD1 TRBV5-1 15 NA TGCGCCAGCAGCTTTTCACAGGGGGCCCCCTACGAGCAGTACTTC CASSFSQGAPYEQYF
TRBJ2-7 TRBD2 TRBV7-2 19 once TGTGCCAGCAGCTTAGCGCCCGGACTAGCGGGAGGGTACTCCTACGAGCAGTACTTC CASSLAPGLAGGYSYEQYF
TRBJ1-2 TRBD1 TRBV7-2 16 NA TGTGCCAGCAGCCCGACGGGGACAGGGTATAACTATGGCTACACCTTC CASSPTGTGYNYGYTF
TRBJ1-4 NA TRBV28 14 NA TGTGCCAGCAGTTTATTAGGCAGGGTTGAAAAACTGTTTTTT CASSLLGRVEKLFF
TRBJ1-5 TRBD1 TRBV27 17 NA TGTGCCAGCAGTTTATACGGACAGGGGGGGACGCGTCAGCCCCAGCATTTT CASSLYGQGGTRQPQHF
TRBJ2-7 NA TRBV27 14 NA TGTGCCAGCAGTTCCCAACTAGGTAGAGACGAGCAGTACTTC CASSSQLGRDEQYF
TRBJ1-6 TRBD1 TRBV28 14 NA TGTGCCAGCAGTTTGCGGACAGGGGTTTCACCCCTCCACTTT CASSLRTGVSPLHF
TRBJ2-2 TRBD2 TRBV7-2 16 NA TGTGCCAGCAGAAGACTAGCGGGAGTGGAAACCGGGGAGCTGTTTTTT CASRRLAGVETGELFF
TRBJ2-1 NA TRBV29-1 13 NA TGCAGCGGCCGGGACTCCAACTACAATGAGCAGTTCTTC CSGRDSNYNEQFF
TRBJ2-7 TRBD1 TRBV11-2 16 NA TGTGCCAGCAGCCTTATATGGACAGGTCCTTTGAACGAGCAGTACTTC CASSLIWTGPLNEQYF
TRBJ2-2 NA TRBV9 12 NA TGTGCCAGCAGCGTATCCAGGGGGGAGCTGTTTTTT CASSVSRGELFF
TRBJ2-1 TRBD1 TRBV19 15 NA TGTGCCAGTAGTATATCGGGACAGTCCTACAATGAGCAGTTCTTC CASSISGQSYNEQFF
TRBJ1-5 NA TRBV6-5 14 NA TGTGCCAGCAGTTATAGCAGGGACAATCAGCCCCAGCATTTT CASSYSRDNQPQHF
TRBJ2-5 NA TRBV6-2/TRBV6-3 15 NA TGTGCCAGCAGTTACTCGCGGGCCGGCCTCGGGACCCAGTACTTC CASSYSRAGLGTQYF
TRBJ2-2 NA TRBV7-3 15 NA TGTGCCAGCAGCTTGGGTACAGGTTTTACCGGGGAGCTGTTTTTT CASSLGTGFTGELFF
TRBJ1-4 NA TRBV14 13 NA TGTGCCAGCAGTGGGGACTCTAATGAAAAACTGTTTTTT CASSGDSNEKLFF
TRBJ2-3 NA TRBV4-1 14 medium-sized TGCGCCAGCAGCCAAACTTCTAGCACAGATACGCAGTATTTT CASSQTSSTDTQYF
TRBJ2-7 NA TRBV15 15 NA TGTGCCACCAGCAGAACTCGCGCCAGGGACTACGAGCAGTACTTC CATSRTRARDYEQYF
TRBJ2-3 NA TRBV20-1 11 NA TGCAGTGCTCTACCGGGAGATACGCAGTATTTT CSALPGDTQYF
TRBJ2-1 NA TRBV28 15 NA TGTGCCAGCAGTATAGCGGCTGCCTCCTACAATGAGCAGTTCTTC CASSIAAASYNEQFF
TRBJ1-3 TRBD1 TRBV2 13 NA TGTGCCAGCAGGGGACAGTCTGGAAACACCATATATTTT CASRGQSGNTIYF
TRBJ2-7 TRBD1 TRBV7-9 15 once TGTGCCAGCAGCTTTGGGAGACAGGGGTCCTACGAGCAGTACTTC CASSFGRQGSYEQYF
TRBJ1-3 TRBD1 TRBV28 16 few TGTGCCAGCAGTTTACAAGGCAGGGGGAAGGGAAACACCATATATTTT CASSLQGRGKGNTIYF
TRBJ1-2 TRBD1 TRBV7-3 13 NA TGTGCCAGCAGCCGGGACAGGGCAGGTGGCTACACCTTC CASSRDRAGGYTF
TRBJ2-3 NA TRBV6-4 14 NA TGTGCCAGCAGTGTGGGGCTCAGTACAGATACGCAGTATTTT CASSVGLSTDTQYF
TRBJ1-2 NA TRBV6-5 15 NA TGTGCCAGCAGAGGCAGCCGGGGAGAGAGTGAGGGCTACACCTTC CASRGSRGESEGYTF
TRBJ1-4 NA TRBV28 16 NA TGTGCCAGCAGTTTACGACTAAGGCAGCCCAATGAAAAACTGTTTTTT CASSLRLRQPNEKLFF
TRBJ2-3 NA TRBV6-1 16 NA TGTGCCAGCAGTGTCCGACTAGATGGTACGGGCGATACGCAGTATTTT CASSVRLDGTGDTQYF
TRBJ2-5 TRBD2 TRBV10-3 13 NA TGTGCCATCACTAGCGGAGGCGGGGAGACCCAGTACTTC CAITSGGGETQYF
TRBJ1-2 NA TRBV11-2 16 NA TGTGCCAGCAGCCCCCGGGGGGGATTGACTAACTATGGCTACACCTTC CASSPRGGLTNYGYTF
TRBJ2-7 NA TRBV25-1 13 NA TGTGCCAGCAGTGAGGGGGCTCGCTACGAGCAGTACTTC CASSEGARYEQYF
TRBJ2-5 TRBD1 TRBV7-2 14 NA TGTGCCAGCAGCTTGGACAGGCGTCAAGAGACCCAGTACTTC CASSLDRRQETQYF
TRBJ1-5 TRBD1 TRBV2 15 NA TGTGCCAGCAGTGATTGGGCAGGGGGGAATCAGCCCCAGCATTTT CASSDWAGGNQPQHF
TRBJ2-1 NA TRBV20-1 11 NA TGCAGTGCTGACCCTAGGGGTATGCAGTTCTTC CSADPRGMQFF
TRBJ2-3 NA TRBV21-1 19 NA TGTGCCAGCAGCAGGGGGACTAGCGGGAGTATCTCCAGGGCAGATACGCAGTATTTT CASSRGTSGSISRADTQYF
TRBJ1-4 NA TRBV2 16 NA TGTGCCAGCAGCCAGAGGACGCCTTCCCAGGGAGAAAAACTGTTTTTT CASSQRTPSQGEKLFF
TRBJ2-7 NA TRBV7-9 12 NA TGTGCCAGCAGCTTGCAGGGCTACGAGCAGTACTTC CASSLQGYEQYF
TRBJ2-1 TRBD2 TRBV14 22 NA TGTGCCAGCAGCCAAGATTGGGTGGGTGCTAGCGGGACCCAGAAAAAGTACAATGAGCAGTTCTTC CASSQDWVGASGTQKKYNEQFF
TRBJ1-2 NA TRBV20-1 14 NA TGCAGTGCCAGTCGACGAACCGGGAACTATGGCTACACCTTC CSASRRTGNYGYTF
TRBJ1-2 TRBD1 TRBV28 13 NA TGTGCCAGCAGTTTTGGGACAGGGGTTGGCTACACCTTC CASSFGTGVGYTF
TRBJ1-1 TRBD1 TRBV7-3 14 NA TGTGCCAGCAGCTCTCAGGGGGTCGGGACTGAAGCTTTCTTT CASSSQGVGTEAFF
TRBJ2-7 TRBD2 TRBV4-3 15 NA TGCGCCAGCAGCTTAAGACTAGCGGGAACCTACGAGCAGTACTTC CASSLRLAGTYEQYF
TRBJ1-1 NA TRBV30 12 once TGTGCCTGGACTAATCCCCGTACTGAAGCTTTCTTT CAWTNPRTEAFF